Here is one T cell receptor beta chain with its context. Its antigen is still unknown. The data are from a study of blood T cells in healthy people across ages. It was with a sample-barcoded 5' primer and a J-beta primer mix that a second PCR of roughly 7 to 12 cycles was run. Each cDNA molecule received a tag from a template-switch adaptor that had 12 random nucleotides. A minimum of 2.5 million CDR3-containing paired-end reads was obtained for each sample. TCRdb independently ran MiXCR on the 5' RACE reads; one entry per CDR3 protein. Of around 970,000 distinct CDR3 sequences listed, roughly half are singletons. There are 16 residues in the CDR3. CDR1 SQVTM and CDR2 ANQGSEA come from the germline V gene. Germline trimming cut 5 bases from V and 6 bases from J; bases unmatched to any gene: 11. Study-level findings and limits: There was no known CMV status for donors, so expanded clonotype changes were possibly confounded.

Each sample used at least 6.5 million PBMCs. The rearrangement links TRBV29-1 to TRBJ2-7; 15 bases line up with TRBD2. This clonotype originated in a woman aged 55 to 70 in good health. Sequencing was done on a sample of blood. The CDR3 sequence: CSVLALPGLAGGEQYF. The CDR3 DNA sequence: TGCAGCGTTTTAGCCTTACCGGGACTAGCGGGAGGCGAGCAGTACTTC.